These 4 T cell receptor beta chains originate from one sample sequenced in a study of T-cell reconstitution after alpha-beta-depleted transplantation in children. Unique molecular identifiers featured in how the TCRbeta library was prepared. TCRdb reprocessed the PCR reads with MiXCR, giving one entry per CDR3 protein. Of 540,000 or so distinct CDR3 sequences in the sample, roughly 24% were seen once. Sequencing was performed on PBMCs, mostly from graft donor cells, taken 360 days after TCRalphabeta/CD19-depleted stem cell transplant. These TCRs come from a boy in the first two years of life who had a stem cell transplant for acute myeloid leukemia, so the T cells may come from the graft donor.

At least ten counts were recorded for this clonotype. The chain links TRBV27 to TRBJ2-1; TRBD1 matches at 7 bases. The V gene end was trimmed by 2 bases and the J gene end by 9 bases; junction bases not matched to a gene: 1. The germline V gene has CDR1 MNHEY and CDR2 SMNVEV (reference sequence). The CDR3 sequence is 12 residues long. The CDR3 protein is CASSLRGREQFF. In DNA, the CDR3 is TGTGCCAGCAGTTTAAGGGGGCGTGAGCAGTTCTTC.

There are a few counts of this clonotype. The chain joins TRBV7-6 to TRBJ1-2, with 7 bases aligning to TRBD1. The junction had 15 bases not matched to a gene; V was cut back by 5 bases and J by 6 bases. Germline V gene data show CDR1 as SGHVS and CDR2 as FNYEAQ. The CDR3 is 16 amino acids. The chain's CDR3 is CASSPRHGDSGDGYTF. As DNA, the CDR3 is TGTGCCAGCAGCCCACGCCATGGGGACAGCGGGGATGGCTACACCTTC.

The J gene is TRBJ2-2, the V gene TRBV7-2; D not resolved. V was clipped by 3 bases and J by 5 bases, with 10 bases between them. Germline loops: CDR1 SGHTA, CDR2 FQGNSA. The CDR3 runs 14 residues. The CDR3 sequence: CASSFNHGTGELFF. In DNA, the CDR3 is TGTGCCAGCAGCTTTAATCACGGGACCGGGGAGCTGTTTTTT.

This clonotype was picked up a small number of times. The chain couples TRBV7-2 to TRBJ2-2; 7 bases align to TRBD1. The J segment lost 4 bases and the V segment lost 3 bases, leaving 5 bases of the junction unmatched. Germline-derived CDR1 and CDR2 are SGHTA and FQGNSA. The CDR3 is 15 amino acids. The CDR3 spells CASSLTGMGTGELFF. CDR3 coding DNA: TGTGCCAGCAGCTTGACAGGGATGGGCACCGGGGAGCTGTTTTTT.